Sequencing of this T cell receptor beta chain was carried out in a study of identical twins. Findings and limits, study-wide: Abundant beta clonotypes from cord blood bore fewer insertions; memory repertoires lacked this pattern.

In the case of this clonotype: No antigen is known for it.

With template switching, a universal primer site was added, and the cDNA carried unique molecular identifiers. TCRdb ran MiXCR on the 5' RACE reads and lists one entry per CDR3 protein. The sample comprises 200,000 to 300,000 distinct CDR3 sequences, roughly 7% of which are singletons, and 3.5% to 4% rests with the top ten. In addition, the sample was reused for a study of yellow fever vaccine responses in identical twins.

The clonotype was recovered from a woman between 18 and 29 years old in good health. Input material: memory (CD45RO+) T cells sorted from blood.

As DNA, the CDR3 is TGTGCCAGCAGTTTGACAGGGGCCCGAGAGACCCAGTACTTC. It specifies CASSLTGARETQYF. This chain links TRBV6-5 with TRBJ2-5, with 8 bases lining up with TRBD1. Per germline, CDR1 MNHEY and CDR2 SVGAGI. This CDR3 contains 14 residues. V was pared by 4 bases and J by 4 bases, with 5 bases of the junction left unmatched.